The 26 T cell receptor beta chains below come from one sample, sequenced in a study of blood T cell repertoires in COVID-19. Method: immunoSEQ multiplex PCR; TCRdb's copy keeps in-frame clones and lacks some. The data show 50,000 to 80,000 clones, around 84% seen once. Sequenced sample: peripheral blood. The receptors shown here come from a woman aged 55-70 years with acute or convalescent COVID-19.

This chain joins TRBV5-1 and TRBJ1-2; D not resolved. This CDR3 comprises 14 residues. Germline V gene sequence: CDR1 SGHRS, CDR2 YFSETQ. The germline V and J ends were trimmed by 1 base and 3 bases, with 10 bases remaining between them. CDR3 protein: CASSLSEAYYGYTF. The CDR3 DNA sequence: TGCGCCAGCAGCTTGAGTGAGGCATACTATGGCTACACCTTC.

The V call is TRBV3-1 (or the pseudogene TRBV3-2), the J call TRBJ1-2, with D perhaps TRBD1 (6 bases). Trimming stripped 3 bases from V and 7 bases from J, with 9 bases between. CDR1 and CDR2 from the germline V gene are LGHDT and YNNKEL (reference sequence). The CDR3 covers 12 residues. The CDR3 protein is CASSQGALGYTF. As DNA, the CDR3 is TGTGCCAGCAGCCAGGGGGCGCTTGGCTACACCTTC.

This clone was found once. The rearrangement joins TRBV12-3 or TRBV12-4 to TRBJ2-1; D not resolved. With 1 base removed from V and 6 bases from J, the gap between germline ends came to 4 bases. The CDR3 sequence is 12 residues long. As DNA, the CDR3 is TGTGCCAGCAGTTTAGATATCAATGAGCAGTTCTTC. This sequence encodes CASSLDINEQFF.

The chain is built from TRBV3-1 (or the pseudogene TRBV3-2) and TRBJ1-1; D is ambiguous. With 4 bases removed from V and 5 bases from J, the gap between germline ends came to 14 bases. The CDR3 is 14 residues long. The germline V gene encodes CDR1 LGHDT and CDR2 YNNKEL (reference sequence). CDR3 protein: CASSRAHSTTEAFF. The CDR3 DNA reads TGTGCCAGCAGCCGGGCTCACAGCACTACTGAAGCTTTCTTT.

V is TRBV7-2 and J is TRBJ2-1, with no clear D. Germline V CDR1 and CDR2: SGHTA, FQGNSA. V dropped 3 bases and J dropped 0 bases, with 6 bases sitting between them. This CDR3 contains 14 residues. CDR3 coding DNA: TGTGCCAGCAGCTTGCGGAGCTCCTACAATGAGCAGTTCTTC. Translating it yields CASSLRSSYNEQFF.

The V call is TRBV19, the J call TRBJ1-2, with 7 bases matching TRBD1. Unmatched junction bases numbered 15, after V lost 8 bases and J lost 6 bases. CDR1 is LNHDA and CDR2 is SQIVND in the germline V gene (reference sequence). The CDR3 loop spans 15 amino acids. CDR3 coding DNA: TGTGCCAGTGCTGATTATGAAGGGGGCAGAGATGGCTACACCTTC. Amino acid sequence: CASADYEGGRDGYTF.

The chain carries TRBV3-1 (or the pseudogene TRBV3-2) and TRBJ2-7; 9 bases are a match to TRBD1. Trimming took 3 bases from V and 8 from J; bases not matched to a gene: 8. The CDR3 sequence is 14 residues long. Germline lookup yields CDR1 LGHDT and CDR2 YNNKEL (reference sequence). The CDR3 nucleotides read TGTGCCAGCAGCCATGGACAGGGGAAGGGGAAGCAGTACTTC. Its translation: CASSHGQGKGKQYF.

The chain is built from TRBV19 and TRBJ1-5; 7 bases line up with TRBD1. Trimming cost V 5 bases and J 1 base; bases outside gene matches: 20. The CDR3 totals 20 residues. CDR1 and CDR2 (germline): LNHDA, SQIVND (reference sequence). The CDR3 DNA reads as TGTGCCAGTAGTCTTAGGACAGGAGGGATTATAGGCCTAAGCAATCAGCCCCAGCATTTT. Translated: CASSLRTGGIIGLSNQPQHF.

The chain couples TRBV5-4 to TRBJ1-2; TRBD1 agrees at 8 bases. The CDR3 is 16 residues long. From germline, CDR1 is SGHNT and CDR2 YYREEE (reference sequence). The V segment lost 4 bases and the J segment 5 bases; nucleotides outside the gene matches: 13. The CDR3: CASSRTNSDRGYGYTF. The CDR3 DNA is TGTGCCAGCAGCCGAACCAATTCCGACAGGGGATATGGCTACACCTTC.

V is TRBV10-2 and J is TRBJ2-2; D is undetermined. Germline lookup yields CDR1 WSHSY and CDR2 SAAADI. This CDR3 is built from 14 residues. V dropped 8 bases and J dropped 5 bases, with 15 bases sitting between them. CDR3 residues: CASVGVLFTGELFF. CDR3 DNA: TGCGCCAGCGTAGGAGTCCTCTTTACCGGGGAGCTGTTTTTT.

The genes are TRBV19 and TRBJ1-1, with unresolved D. The CDR3 length is 14 residues. From germline, CDR1 is LNHDA and CDR2 SQIVND (reference sequence). Trimming left V 1 base short and J 1 base short, with 7 bases between. Here the CDR3 DNA reads TGTGCCAGTAGTATAGGAGGAGGGAACACTGAAGCTTTCTTT. This encodes CASSIGGGNTEAFF.

The chain employs TRBV6-5 and TRBJ1-1; D ambiguous. The CDR3 is 13 amino acids. From germline, CDR1 is MNHEY and CDR2 SVGAGI. The V end was cut by 8 bases, the J end by 2 bases, with 12 bases between. DNA for the CDR3: TGTGCCAGCCATAAACTACGAAACACTGAAGCTTTCTTT. Its protein is CASHKLRNTEAFF.

The J gene is TRBJ1-5, the V gene TRBV29-1; TRBD1 is a possible D gene (6 bases). This CDR3 comprises 15 residues. The V gene's germline CDR1 is SQVTM and CDR2 ANQGSEA. Deletions cut 6 bases from V and 4 bases from J, with 19 bases between. CDR3 coding DNA: TGCAGCGTCCAAGCGGGAGGGGGGGGAAATCAGCCCCAGCATTTT. The encoded protein is CSVQAGGGGNQPQHF.

The rearrangement links TRBV6-5 to TRBJ1-1; D remains ambiguous. The CDR3 contains 15 residues. Per the germline V gene, CDR1 is MNHEY and CDR2 is SVGAGI. Trimming took 4 bases from V and 1 from J, leaving 13 bases between them. As DNA, the CDR3 is TGTGCCAGCAGTTCCCGGCCCGGGGAGAACACTGAAGCTTTCTTT. Translation gives CASSSRPGENTEAFF.

The rearrangement uses TRBV19 and TRBJ2-2; D might be TRBD1 (6 bases). Germline V gene sequence: CDR1 LNHDA, CDR2 SQIVND (reference sequence). The CDR3 extends over 13 amino acids. V was pared by 5 bases and J by 6 bases, with 10 bases between. The CDR3 nucleotides read TGTGCCAGTAGTGCCACAGGGCCCGGGGAGCTGTTTTTT. Its translation is CASSATGPGELFF.

The V and J genes are TRBV5-1 and TRBJ2-4; maybe TRBD1 (6 bases). V was clipped by 0 bases and J by 6 bases, with 13 bases between them. This CDR3 comprises 15 residues. CDR1 and CDR2 (germline): SGHRS, YFSETQ. The CDR3 spells CASSLDLVGGNIQYF. For the CDR3, the DNA is TGCGCCAGCAGCTTGGACTTAGTAGGGGGAAACATTCAGTACTTC.

Notes on this clone: Other nucleotide sequences from this sample produce the same CDR3. The V call is TRBV3-1 (or the pseudogene TRBV3-2), the J call TRBJ1-1, with 10 positions matching TRBD1. V shed 4 bases and J 3 bases; nucleotides not matched to a gene: 2. Germline V lookup: CDR1 LGHDT, CDR2 YNNKEL (reference sequence). The CDR3 loop spans 14 amino acids. The CDR3 region is CASSPGQGYTEAFF. The CDR3 nucleotides read TGTGCCAGCAGCCCGGGACAGGGGTACACTGAAGCTTTCTTT.

This chain uses TRBV2 with TRBJ2-7; 9 nucleotides match TRBD1. Trimming cost V 5 bases and J 5 bases; bases outside gene matches: 7. The V gene's germline CDR1 is SNHLY and CDR2 FYNNEI. CDR3 length: 14 amino acids. CDR3 in DNA: TGTGCCAGCAGTATCACAGGGGGCAGGGACGAGCAGTACTTC. Encoded protein: CASSITGGRDEQYF.

A note on this clone: The sample contains more than one DNA sequence encoding this CDR3. The J gene is TRBJ2-7, the V gene TRBV5-1; 9 nucleotides match TRBD1. This CDR3 spans 15 amino acids. The V gene's germline CDR1 is SGHRS and CDR2 YFSETQ. Trimming took 4 bases from V and 3 from J; bases not matched to a gene: 8. CDR3 residues: CASSPGGTGIYEQYF. DNA of the CDR3: TGCGCCAGCAGCCCTGGCGGGACAGGGATCTACGAGCAGTACTTC. Complete variable domain (other parts from reference TRBV5-1 and TRBJ2-7): KAGVTQTPRYLIKTRGQQVTLSCSPISGHRSVSWYQQTPGQGLQFLFEYFSETQRNKGNFPGRFSGRQFSNSRSEMNVSTLELGDSALYLCASSPGGTGIYEQYFGPGTRLTVT.

The gene calls are TRBV3-1 (or the pseudogene TRBV3-2) and TRBJ1-1; no clear D gene. Germline V gene data show CDR1 as LGHDT and CDR2 as YNNKEL (reference sequence). The V and J ends lost 4 bases and 1 base respectively, with 10 bases between them. CDR3 length: 14 amino acids. The CDR3 sequence is CASSRKGGNTEAFF. CDR3 sequence (DNA): TGTGCCAGCAGCCGGAAAGGCGGGAACACTGAAGCTTTCTTT.

The chain uses TRBV25-1 and TRBJ1-2; D possibly corresponds to TRBD1 (5 bases). There are 16 residues in the CDR3. The V end was cut by 4 bases, the J end by 2 bases, with 17 bases between. The V gene's germline CDR1 is MGHDK and CDR2 SYGVNS. The CDR3: CASSVTPLSGNYGYTF. The CDR3 nucleotides read TGTGCCAGCAGTGTCACCCCTCTCTCAGGGAACTATGGCTACACCTTC.

The chain employs TRBV9 and TRBJ1-2; 9 nucleotides line up with TRBD1. Trimming took 0 bases from V and 4 from J; bases not matched to a gene: 13. This CDR3 contains 18 residues. Germline V gives CDR1 SGDLS, CDR2 YYNGEE. DNA of the CDR3: TGTGCCAGCAGCGTAGTGGGACAGGGTCGAGGGGATGGCTATGGCTACACCTTC. Translating it yields CASSVVGQGRGDGYGYTF.

The chain couples TRBV7-9 to TRBJ1-2, with 8 positions matching TRBD1. The junction had 5 bases not matched to a gene; V was cut back by 6 bases and J by 2 bases. The CDR3 loop spans 14 amino acids. Germline V gene data show CDR1 as SEHNR and CDR2 as FQNEAQ (reference sequence). The CDR3 DNA is TGTGCCAGCAGAAGACAGGGGACAAACTATGGCTACACCTTC. Encoded protein: CASRRQGTNYGYTF.

J is TRBJ1-1 and V is TRBV5-6; D is possibly TRBD1 (5 bases). The CDR3 covers 14 residues. Germline CDR1 is SGHDT and CDR2 is YYEEEE. Trimming shortened V by 3 bases and J by 0 bases, and 9 bases separated the two germline ends. CDR3 protein: CASSWGPMNTEAFF. In nucleotides, the CDR3 is TGTGCCAGCAGCTGGGGCCCTATGAACACTGAAGCTTTCTTT. Drawing the rest from reference TRBV5-6 and TRBJ1-1, the complete variable domain is DAGVTQSPTHLIKTRGQQVTLRCSPKSGHDTVSWYQQALGQGPQFIFQYYEEEERQRGNFPDRFSGHQFPNYSSELNVNALLLGDSALYLCASSWGPMNTEAFFGQGTRLTVV.

The table lists this clone with a count of one. This rearrangement joins TRBV7-9 to TRBJ1-3, with 9 bases identical to TRBD1. Trimming took 4 bases from V and 0 from J; bases not matched to a gene: 7. The CDR3 covers 17 residues. Germline V gives CDR1 SEHNR, CDR2 FQNEAQ (reference sequence). The CDR3: CASSYPGQGSSGNTIYF. CDR3 DNA: TGTGCCAGCAGCTACCCGGGACAGGGCTCCTCTGGAAACACCATATATTTT.

The chain has TRBV5-6 and TRBJ1-1; no firm D call. Trimming took off 1 base at V and 1 base at J, with 8 bases between the two ends. CDR1 is SGHDT, CDR2 YYEEEE, per germline. The CDR3 contains 14 residues. This CDR3 reads CASSLQPGNTEAFF. CDR3 DNA: TGTGCCAGCAGCTTGCAGCCGGGGAACACTGAAGCTTTCTTT.